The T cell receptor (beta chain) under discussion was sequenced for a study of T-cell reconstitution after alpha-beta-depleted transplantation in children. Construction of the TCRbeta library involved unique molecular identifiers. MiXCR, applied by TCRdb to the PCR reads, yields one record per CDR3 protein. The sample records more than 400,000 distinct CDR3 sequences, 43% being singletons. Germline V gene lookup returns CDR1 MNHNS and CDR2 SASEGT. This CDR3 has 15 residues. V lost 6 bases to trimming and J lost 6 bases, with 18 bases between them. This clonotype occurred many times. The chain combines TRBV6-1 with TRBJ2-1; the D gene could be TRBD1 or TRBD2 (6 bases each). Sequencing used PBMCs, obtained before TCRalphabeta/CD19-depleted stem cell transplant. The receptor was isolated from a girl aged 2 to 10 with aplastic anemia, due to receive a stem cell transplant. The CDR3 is CASSPVRGRLNEQFF. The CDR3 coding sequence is TGTGCCAGCAGCCCCGTCCGGGGGCGCCTCAATGAGCAGTTCTTC.